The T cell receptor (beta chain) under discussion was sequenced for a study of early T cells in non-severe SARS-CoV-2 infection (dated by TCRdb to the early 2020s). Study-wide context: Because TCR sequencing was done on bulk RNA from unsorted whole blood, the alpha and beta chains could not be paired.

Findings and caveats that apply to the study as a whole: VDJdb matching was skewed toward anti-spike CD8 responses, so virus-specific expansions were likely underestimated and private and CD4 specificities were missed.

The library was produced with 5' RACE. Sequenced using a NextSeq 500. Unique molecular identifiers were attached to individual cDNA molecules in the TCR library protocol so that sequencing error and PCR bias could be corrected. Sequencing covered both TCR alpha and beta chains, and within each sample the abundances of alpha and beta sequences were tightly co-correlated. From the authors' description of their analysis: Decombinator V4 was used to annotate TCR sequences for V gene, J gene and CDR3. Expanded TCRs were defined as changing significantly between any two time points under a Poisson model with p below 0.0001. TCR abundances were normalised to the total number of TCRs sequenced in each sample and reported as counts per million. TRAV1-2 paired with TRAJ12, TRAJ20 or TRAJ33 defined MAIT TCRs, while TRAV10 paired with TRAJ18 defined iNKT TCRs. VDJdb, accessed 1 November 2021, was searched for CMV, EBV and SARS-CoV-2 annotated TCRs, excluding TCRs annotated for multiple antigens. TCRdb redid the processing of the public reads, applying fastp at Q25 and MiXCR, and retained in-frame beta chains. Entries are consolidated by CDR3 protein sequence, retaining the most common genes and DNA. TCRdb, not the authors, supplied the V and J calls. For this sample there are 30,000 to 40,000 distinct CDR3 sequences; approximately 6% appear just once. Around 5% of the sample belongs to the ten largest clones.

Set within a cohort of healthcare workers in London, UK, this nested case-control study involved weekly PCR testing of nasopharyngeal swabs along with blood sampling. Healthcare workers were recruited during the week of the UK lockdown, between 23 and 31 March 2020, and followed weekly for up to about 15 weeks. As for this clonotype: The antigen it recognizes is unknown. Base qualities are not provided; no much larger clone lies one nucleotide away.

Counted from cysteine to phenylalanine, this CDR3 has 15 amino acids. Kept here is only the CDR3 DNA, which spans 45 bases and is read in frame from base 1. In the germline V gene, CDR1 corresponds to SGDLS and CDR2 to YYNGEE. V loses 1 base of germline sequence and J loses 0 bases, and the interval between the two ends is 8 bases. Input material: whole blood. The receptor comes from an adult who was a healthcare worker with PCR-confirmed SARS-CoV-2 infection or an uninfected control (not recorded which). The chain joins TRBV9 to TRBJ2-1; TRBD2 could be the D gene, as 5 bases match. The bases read TGTGCCAGCAGCGTACAGCGGAACTCCTACAATGAGCAGTTCTTC. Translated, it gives CASSVQRNSYNEQFF.